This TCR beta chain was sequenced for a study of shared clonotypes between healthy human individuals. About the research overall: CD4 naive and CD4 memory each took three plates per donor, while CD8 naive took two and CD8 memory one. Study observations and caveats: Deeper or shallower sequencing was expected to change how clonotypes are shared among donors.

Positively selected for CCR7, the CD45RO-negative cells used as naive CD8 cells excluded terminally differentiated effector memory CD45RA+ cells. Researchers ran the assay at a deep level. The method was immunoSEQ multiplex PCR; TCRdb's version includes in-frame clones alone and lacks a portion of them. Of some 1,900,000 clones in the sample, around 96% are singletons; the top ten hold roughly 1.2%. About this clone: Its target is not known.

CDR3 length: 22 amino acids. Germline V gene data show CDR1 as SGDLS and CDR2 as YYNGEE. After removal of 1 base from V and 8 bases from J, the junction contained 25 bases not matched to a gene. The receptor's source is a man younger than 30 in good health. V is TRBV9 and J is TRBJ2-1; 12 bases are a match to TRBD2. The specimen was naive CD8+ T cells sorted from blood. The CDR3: CASSVPERQGATSGGPSDEQFF. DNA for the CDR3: TGTGCCAGCAGCGTACCAGAACGACAGGGGGCGACTAGCGGGGGCCCCTCGGATGAGCAGTTCTTC.